The 17 T cell receptor beta chains listed next were all sequenced from one sample in a study of OX40 agonist ivuxolimab in advanced cancers. The table came from immunoSEQ multiplex PCR; TCRdb's copy has only in-frame clones and leaves some out. This table holds about 75,000 clones, roughly 85% found once. The specimen was CD4+ or CD8+ T cells sorted from blood, collected in a trial of the OX40 agonist ivuxolimab. These receptor sequences come from an adult with an advanced solid tumor such as melanoma, head and neck, liver or kidney cancer.

This chain joins TRBV18 and TRBJ2-3; no definite D call. The CDR3 has 12 amino acids. Germline-derived CDR1 and CDR2 are KGHSH and LQKENI. V was pared by 4 bases and J by 2 bases, with 4 bases between. CDR3 loop: CASSRSTDTQYF. The DNA of the CDR3 is TGTGCCAGCTCACGGTCCACAGATACGCAGTATTTT. Full variable domain (outside the CDR3, taken from reference TRBV18 and TRBJ2-3): NAGVMQNPRHLVRRRGQEARLRCSPMKGHSHVYWYRQLPEEGLKFMVYLQKENIIDESGMPKERFSAEFPKEGPSILRIQQVVRGDSAAYFCASSRSTDTQYFGPGTRLTVL.

The gene calls are TRBV11-2 and TRBJ2-5; 7 bases are shared with TRBD1. Germline V CDR1 and CDR2: SGHAT, FQNNGV. After removal of 4 bases from V and 7 bases from J, the junction contained 12 bases not matched to a gene. The CDR3 spans 15 residues. CDR3 protein: CASSSPTGSERTQYF. The CDR3 region has the DNA TGTGCCAGCAGCTCACCGACAGGGTCCGAAAGGACCCAGTACTTC.

The rearrangement joins TRBV19 to TRBJ1-1; D ambiguous. The germline V gene encodes CDR1 LNHDA and CDR2 SQIVND (reference sequence). The CDR3 length is 11 residues. CDR3 bases: TGTGGCACAACTTGGAACACTGAAGCTTTCTTT. Translation: CGTTWNTEAFF.

This rearrangement joins TRBV18 to TRBJ2-7; 11 nucleotides line up with TRBD1. The V and J ends lost 2 bases and 4 bases, in that order; junction bases with no gene match: 13. The CDR3 is made up of 18 amino acids. CDR1 is KGHSH, CDR2 LQKENI, per germline. CDR3 sequence reads: CASSPSRGGTGGVYEQYF. The CDR3 DNA reads TGTGCCAGCTCACCATCGAGAGGGGGGACAGGGGGAGTATACGAGCAGTACTTC.

This chain uses TRBV4-1 with TRBJ2-1; the D gene is possibly TRBD2 (6 bases). Trimming removed 0 bases from V and 0 bases from J, with 12 bases in between. The CDR3 length is 17 residues. The germline gives CDR1 MGHRA, CDR2 YSYEKL. CDR3 in amino acids: CASSQDRRGSSYNEQFF. The CDR3 DNA reads as TGCGCCAGCAGCCAAGATAGGAGGGGCAGCTCCTACAATGAGCAGTTCTTC.

The chain carries TRBV28 and TRBJ2-7; 10 nucleotides align to TRBD1. Germline V gene sequence: CDR1 MDHEN, CDR2 SYDVKM. With V trimmed by 7 bases and J by 2 bases, 11 bases remained unmatched. The CDR3 runs to 16 residues. The CDR3 spells CASMPSPGQGAYEQYF. CDR3 sequence (DNA): TGTGCCAGCATGCCCAGCCCCGGACAGGGGGCCTACGAGCAGTACTTC.

This clone has more than one count but fewer than ten. The V call is TRBV27, the J call TRBJ2-1, with 10 bases aligning to TRBD2. V dropped 6 bases and J dropped 8; count of bases not matched to a gene: 13. Germline-derived CDR1 and CDR2 are MNHEY and SMNVEV (reference sequence). This CDR3 region has 16 residues. CDR3 in DNA: TGTGCCAGCAGCCCCCGCATAGCTAGCGGGAGCGATGAGCAGTTCTTC. Its translation: CASSPRIASGSDEQFF.

The V gene is TRBV12-5, the J gene TRBJ2-7; D is unresolved. The ends were cut back, 0 bases at V and 1 base at J, with 13 bases in the middle. Germline CDR1 LGHNT, CDR2 FRNRAP. The CDR3 spans 16 residues. CDR3: CASGLVRWTESYEQYF. CDR3 DNA: TGTGCTAGTGGTTTGGTACGCTGGACGGAGTCCTACGAGCAGTACTTC. Together with reference TRBV12-5 and TRBJ2-7, the CDR3 gives the full variable domain: DARVTQTPRHKVTEMGQEVTMRCQPILGHNTVFWYRQTMMQGLELLAYFRNRAPLDDSGMPKDRFSAEMPDATLATLKIQPSEPRDSAVYFCASGLVRWTESYEQYFGPGTRLTVT.

This chain links TRBV6-6 with TRBJ2-2; 11 bases align to TRBD2. Losses at the gene ends were 2 bases for V and 4 bases for J; bases not matched to a gene: 3. This CDR3 comprises 16 residues. In germline, CDR1 is MNHNY, CDR2 SVGAGI (reference sequence). CDR3 in amino acids: CASSYRSGRATGELFF. In nucleotides, the CDR3 is TGTGCCAGCAGTTACCGTAGCGGGAGGGCCACCGGGGAGCTGTTTTTT.

This clone came up once. The CDR3 DNA is TGCGCCAGCAGCTTGGAAGGGGTGGGTCTCTATGGCTACACCTTC. Translation gives CASSLEGVGLYGYTF. This chain joins TRBV5-1 and TRBJ1-2, with D perhaps matching TRBD1 (5 bases). The CDR3 is 15 amino acids. In germline, CDR1 is SGHRS, CDR2 YFSETQ. V was clipped by 0 bases and J by 4 bases, with 13 bases between them.

The V and J genes are TRBV7-9 and TRBJ2-1; TRBD2 agrees at 11 bases. J lost 6 bases, V lost 2 bases, and 12 bases had no gene match. In germline, CDR1 is SEHNR, CDR2 FQNEAQ (reference sequence). The CDR3 sequence is 18 residues long. CDR3 sequence reads: CASSLPPRLAGRTNEQFF. DNA for the CDR3: TGTGCCAGCAGCTTACCCCCCCGACTAGCGGGGAGGACCAATGAGCAGTTCTTC. The variable domain in full, with the rest retrieved from reference TRBV7-9 and TRBJ2-1, is DTGVSQNPRHKITKRGQNVTFRCDPISEHNRLYWYRQTLGQGPEFLTYFQNEAQLEKSRLLSDRFSAERPKGSFSTLEIQRTEQGDSAMYLCASSLPPRLAGRTNEQFFGPGTRLTVL.

As DNA, the CDR3 is TGTGCCAGCAGCCAAGATCTTGGGCGGGAGGGGACCAAAAACATTCAGTACTTC. This gives the protein CASSQDLGREGTKNIQYF. This rearrangement joins TRBV14 to TRBJ2-4; 9 bases are a match to TRBD2. Trimming at V came to 0 bases and at J to 2 bases, leaving 8 bases not matched to a gene. The CDR3 extends over 18 amino acids. Per germline, CDR1 SGHDN and CDR2 FVKESK.

CDR3: CASSVSGLPYNEQFF. The CDR3 nucleotides are TGTGCCAGCAGCGTCTCGGGACTACCCTACAATGAGCAGTTCTTC. The genes are TRBV9 and TRBJ2-1; 7 bases line up with TRBD2. The J segment lost 2 bases and the V segment lost 2 bases, leaving 4 bases of the junction unmatched. The CDR3 is 15 amino acids. Per germline, CDR1 SGDLS and CDR2 YYNGEE. The full variable domain, rest sourced from reference TRBV9 and TRBJ2-1, is DSGVTQTPKHLITATGQRVTLRCSPRSGDLSVYWYQQSLDQGLQFLIQYYNGEERAKGNILERFSAQQFPDLHSELNLSSLELGDSALYFCASSVSGLPYNEQFFGPGTRLTVL.

The chain joins TRBV9 to TRBJ2-7; D is possibly TRBD2 (6 bases). The length of the CDR3 is 15 residues. V was pared by 0 bases and J by 2 bases, with 12 bases between. The germline V gene encodes CDR1 SGDLS and CDR2 YYNGEE. In DNA form, the CDR3 reads TGTGCCAGCAGCGTAGAAGGCGGGGCCCCCTACGAGCAGTACTTC. Translation: CASSVEGGAPYEQYF.

As DNA, the CDR3 is TGTGCCAGCGGGGAGTCCTACGAGCAGTACTTC. This encodes CASGESYEQYF. The chain carries TRBV6-6 and TRBJ2-7, with a possible D match to TRBD2 (5 bases). The V gene's germline CDR1 is MNHNY and CDR2 SVGAGI (reference sequence). Trimming pared 8 bases from V and 1 base from J, leaving 6 bases between. The CDR3 totals 11 residues.

There are a few counts of this clone. This chain uses TRBV11-2 with TRBJ2-1, with TRBD2 identical over 7 bases. CDR3 length: 15 residues. Trimming removed 3 bases from V and 8 bases from J; junction bases left unmatched: 10. Per germline, CDR1 SGHAT and CDR2 FQNNGV. CDR3 DNA: TGTGCCAGCAGCTTCCAGAAGCGGGAAATGGATGAGCAGTTCTTC. Its protein product is CASSFQKREMDEQFF.

This chain connects TRBV7-9 to TRBJ1-3; D is unresolved. V shed 2 bases and J shed 2 bases, with 10 bases lying between them. There are 15 residues in the CDR3. Looked up from germline, CDR1 is SEHNR and CDR2 is FQNEAQ (reference sequence). CDR3 loop: CASSLNWATGNTIYF. CDR3 DNA: TGTGCCAGCAGCTTAAATTGGGCAACTGGAAACACCATATATTTT.